This record concerns one TCR beta chain sequence. The clone's antigen remains unknown. No base quality information exists; no much larger clone differs at one position. The time point label, as the study defines it: about 28 days (+/-7) after the second vaccine dose. AZD1222 recipients given second doses at about 4 weeks or at about 12 weeks were pooled, since spike-specific TCR depth and breadth were not found to differ between the two schedules. The vaccinee samples were drawn from two UK trials, COV001 and COV002, one of which was a single-blind randomized controlled phase 2/3 trial testing AZD1222 (ChAdOx1 nCoV-19) in healthy adults. Trial participant PBMC samples were collected at day 0 and day 28 after the second dose for TCRbeta chain sequencing. The CDR3 regions of human TCRbeta chains were analyzed by immunosequencing. Per the source publication's procedure: Repertoire TCRs were matched against a reference library of SARS-CoV-2-specific TCRs generated with the MIRA antigen-specificity platform. Breadth was defined as the fraction of unique TCRs that were SARS-CoV-2-associated, and depth was defined as the fraction of total T cells that were SARS-CoV-2-associated. Using the MIRA data, every spike-specific TCR was mapped to the spike region that the TCR reacted to and assigned to either a CD4 or a CD8 class. Log10-transformed breadth and depth values were compared by one-way ANOVA with Sidak's multiple comparisons tests. Drawn from immuneACCESS, this table holds only the in-frame rearrangements with V and J called that TCRdb kept. Clones are partly lost; checked studies trace under half to an unresolved V gene and leave the rest unexplained. Clone size and the V and J calls come from that table; the DNA yielded D and trimming. Here the sample has about 60,000 clones; around 80% occur a single time. Approximately 3.5% of the sample belongs to the ten largest clones.

This record comes from a study of T cell responses to AZD1222 COVID-19 vaccine (dated by TCRdb to about 2021). Broadly, across the study: TCR sequencing covered 233 trial participants: about 210 given two doses of AZD1222 and approximately 26 given two doses of MenACWY control vaccine. Enrollment into the trials was organized by age into subgroups of 18-55, 56-69 and 70-plus years, and those subgroups contained approximately 150, 30 and 60 TCR-sequenced participants, respectively.

Overall results and qualifications from the work: Spike-specific TCR breadth and depth rose significantly after two AZD1222 doses compared with day 0 and with MenACWY recipients. The vaccine-associated CD4 TCRs covered the entire spike protein, and the dominant responses fell in regions 160-218 and 743-854. Conclusions about previously exposed vaccinees are limited, since just a handful of AZD1222 recipients were seropositive for SARS-CoV-2 at baseline. The 56-69-year group was small, and its depth increase did not reach significance, likely because of low power. Participants were mostly white British and included more females than males, and it was suggested by the authors that clonal diversity may have been underestimated. Epitopes outside the regions mutated in the B.1.351 and B.1.1.7 variants were reportedly recognized by nearly half of the unique spike-specific TCRs. No day 14 peak-response samples were available, so repertoires were characterized only after the peak T cell response.

From the cysteine up to the phenylalanine, the CDR3 has a length of 16 residues. The only DNA kept is the CDR3, 48 bases in frame from the first base. The junction carries 19 bases between V and J, which are trimmed by 5 bases and 5 bases respectively. Looking up the germline V gene (reference sequence) yields CDR1 LNHDA and CDR2 SQIVND. The sample consisted of peripheral blood, taken 28 days after the second AZD1222 dose. This sequence uses TRBV19 and TRBJ1-5, with a tentative D gene TRBD1 over 6 matching bases. This receptor was taken from an adult who received the AZD1222 COVID-19 vaccine. The CDR3 region reads CASSPLGSGEDQPQHF. The DNA reads as follows: TGTGCCAGTAGTCCCCTGGGGTCAGGGGAAGATCAGCCCCAGCATTTT.